These T cell receptor beta chains were read from a single sample in a study of T cell responses to AZD1222 COVID-19 vaccine. Data came from immunoSEQ multiplex PCR; TCRdb stores just in-frame clones and leaves some out. Among around 99,000 clones listed, around 92% were seen once. This sample comprised peripheral blood, obtained on day 0 of AZD1222 vaccination. The receptors were sampled from an adult in good health. Each CDR3 is given with its conserved first and last residue. A D gene is named only where the DNA matches it firmly. Size is omitted from some rows. Given values are once, few, many or a class for expanded clones.

d_call: TRBD1
v_call: TRBV6-6
clone_size: -
j_call: TRBJ1-2
cdr3_aa: CASTRDRVLFRDGYTF
cdr3_nt: TGTGCCAGCACCAGGGACAGGGTTTTATTTCGGGATGGCTACACCTTC

d_call: -
v_call: TRBV28
clone_size: -
j_call: TRBJ1-2
cdr3_aa: CASSTYYGYTF
cdr3_nt: TGTGCCAGCAGTACCTACTATGGCTACACCTTC

d_call: -
v_call: TRBV19
clone_size: -
j_call: TRBJ1-4
cdr3_aa: CASSTGFEKLFF
cdr3_nt: TGTGCCAGTAGCACAGGGTTCGAAAAACTGTTTTTT

d_call: -
v_call: TRBV6-2/TRBV6-3
clone_size: -
j_call: TRBJ1-5
cdr3_aa: CASSRQDWNQPQHF
cdr3_nt: TGTGCCAGCAGTCGACAGGATTGGAATCAGCCCCAGCATTTT

d_call: TRBD2
v_call: TRBV9
clone_size: few
j_call: TRBJ2-2
cdr3_aa: CASSVVPSGRAIAGELFF
cdr3_nt: TGTGCCAGCAGCGTAGTGCCTAGCGGGAGGGCTATAGCCGGGGAGCTGTTTTTT

d_call: -
v_call: TRBV28
clone_size: -
j_call: TRBJ1-5
cdr3_aa: CASSSDQPQHF
cdr3_nt: TGTGCCAGCAGTTCAGACCAGCCCCAGCATTTT

d_call: -
v_call: TRBV10-2
clone_size: once
j_call: TRBJ1-3
cdr3_aa: CASRDGAGNTIYF
cdr3_nt: TGCGCCAGCAGGGATGGGGCTGGAAACACCATATATTTT

d_call: -
v_call: TRBV19
clone_size: -
j_call: TRBJ2-2
cdr3_aa: CAIPIPEDSSNTGELFF
cdr3_nt: TGTGCCATCCCGATCCCCGAGGACAGCTCGAACACCGGGGAGCTGTTTTTT

d_call: TRBD1
v_call: TRBV28
clone_size: -
j_call: TRBJ2-1
cdr3_aa: CASSPSGTGGYNEQFF
cdr3_nt: TGTGCCAGCAGTCCTTCTGGGACAGGGGGTTACAATGAGCAGTTCTTC

d_call: -
v_call: TRBV12-3/TRBV12-4
clone_size: once
j_call: TRBJ2-3
cdr3_aa: CASRLQDTQYF
cdr3_nt: TGTGCCAGCAGGTTACAAGATACGCAGTATTTT

d_call: -
v_call: TRBV5-1
clone_size: -
j_call: TRBJ2-5
cdr3_aa: CASSDDQETQYF
cdr3_nt: TGCGCCAGCAGCGATGATCAAGAGACCCAGTACTTC

d_call: -
v_call: TRBV19
clone_size: few
j_call: TRBJ1-5
cdr3_aa: CASSRTVMRDQPQHF
cdr3_nt: TGTGCCAGCTCTAGGACGGTGATGAGGGATCAGCCCCAGCATTTT

d_call: -
v_call: TRBV2
clone_size: -
j_call: TRBJ1-4
cdr3_aa: CASNIRKGLGTNEKLFF
cdr3_nt: TGTGCCAGCAACATAAGAAAGGGACTTGGGACTAATGAAAAACTGTTTTTT

d_call: TRBD1
v_call: TRBV7-6
clone_size: -
j_call: TRBJ1-6
cdr3_aa: CASSKNRGRDSPLHF
cdr3_nt: TGTGCCAGCAGCAAAAACAGGGGTAGGGATTCACCCCTCCACTTT

d_call: -
v_call: TRBV27
clone_size: -
j_call: TRBJ1-4
cdr3_aa: CASSLYRSTNEKLFF
cdr3_nt: TGTGCCAGCAGTCTATACAGGTCTACTAATGAAAAACTGTTTTTT

d_call: -
v_call: TRBV3-1/TRBV3-2
clone_size: -
j_call: TRBJ1-5
cdr3_aa: CASSQAQDYGQPQHF
cdr3_nt: TGTGCCAGCAGCCAAGCGCAGGATTATGGTCAGCCCCAGCATTTT

d_call: TRBD2
v_call: TRBV5-1
clone_size: many
j_call: TRBJ2-7
cdr3_aa: CASSLNSGTTYEQYF
cdr3_nt: TGCGCCAGCAGCTTGAACAGCGGGACGACCTACGAGCAGTACTTC

d_call: TRBD2
v_call: TRBV7-3
clone_size: -
j_call: TRBJ2-1
cdr3_aa: CASSLRTSGIMDEQFF
cdr3_nt: TGTGCCAGCAGCTTAAGGACTAGCGGGATAATGGATGAGCAGTTCTTC

d_call: TRBD1
v_call: TRBV7-2
clone_size: -
j_call: TRBJ2-1
cdr3_aa: CASSSRQGSSEQFF
cdr3_nt: TGTGCCAGCAGCTCTCGACAGGGATCGAGTGAGCAGTTCTTC

d_call: TRBD1
v_call: TRBV19
clone_size: -
j_call: TRBJ1-1
cdr3_aa: CASSLRQGLNTEAFF
cdr3_nt: TGTGCCAGTAGTCTTCGACAGGGCCTGAACACTGAAGCTTTCTTT

d_call: -
v_call: TRBV6-1
clone_size: -
j_call: TRBJ1-4
cdr3_aa: CASSEQKLFF
cdr3_nt: TGTGCCAGCAGTGAACAGAAACTGTTTTTT

d_call: TRBD1
v_call: TRBV5-1
clone_size: few
j_call: TRBJ2-1
cdr3_aa: CASSPSGQGAVEQFF
cdr3_nt: TGCGCCAGCAGCCCCTCGGGACAGGGGGCTGTTGAGCAGTTCTTC

d_call: -
v_call: TRBV9
clone_size: -
j_call: TRBJ1-2
cdr3_aa: CASSVGGTVYGYTF
cdr3_nt: TGTGCCAGCAGCGTAGGCGGGACCGTCTATGGCTACACCTTC

d_call: TRBD1
v_call: TRBV5-4
clone_size: once
j_call: TRBJ2-1
cdr3_aa: CASSSNRGGQGNEQFF
cdr3_nt: TGTGCCAGCAGCTCCAACAGGGGCGGGCAGGGCAATGAGCAGTTCTTC

d_call: -
v_call: TRBV7-9
clone_size: -
j_call: TRBJ1-6
cdr3_aa: CASSLGQEGFPLHF
cdr3_nt: TGTGCCAGCAGCTTAGGGCAGGAGGGGTTCCCCCTCCACTTT

d_call: -
v_call: TRBV7-2
clone_size: -
j_call: TRBJ1-4
cdr3_aa: CASSLGIGSEKLFF
cdr3_nt: TGTGCCAGCAGCTTAGGGATCGGGAGCGAAAAACTGTTTTTT

d_call: TRBD2
v_call: TRBV6-5
clone_size: -
j_call: TRBJ2-3
cdr3_aa: CASSLLAISTDTQYF
cdr3_nt: TGTGCCAGCAGTTTACTAGCGATTAGCACAGATACGCAGTATTTT

d_call: TRBD2
v_call: TRBV15
clone_size: -
j_call: TRBJ2-4
cdr3_aa: CATSRNPLAGENIQYF
cdr3_nt: TGTGCCACCAGCAGGAATCCCCTAGCGGGAGAAAACATTCAGTACTTC

d_call: -
v_call: TRBV6-2/TRBV6-3
clone_size: -
j_call: TRBJ2-6
cdr3_aa: CASSPDRSGANVLTF
cdr3_nt: TGTGCCAGCAGCCCTGACAGGTCTGGGGCCAACGTCCTGACTTTC

d_call: -
v_call: TRBV24-1
clone_size: -
j_call: TRBJ2-3
cdr3_aa: CATSDQRERTDTQYF
cdr3_nt: TGTGCCACCAGTGACCAACGGGAGCGCACAGATACGCAGTATTTT

d_call: TRBD1
v_call: TRBV7-3
clone_size: -
j_call: TRBJ1-2
cdr3_aa: CASSQGQGAVYGYTF
cdr3_nt: TGTGCCAGCAGCCAAGGACAGGGGGCGGTCTATGGCTACACCTTC